Below, 30 T cell receptor beta chains from the same sample are listed, as sequenced in a study of siplizumab effects on memory and regulatory T cells. Clones were sequenced by immunoSEQ multiplex PCR, and TCRdb holds only the in-frame ones, with some missing. The data hold more than 75,000 clones, with over 95% observed a single time. Sequencing was performed on naive CD4+ T cells sorted from blood. Receptor source: a human donor in good health.

V usage is TRBV4-1 and J usage is TRBJ2-1, with a tentative D call TRBD2 (5 bases). Trimming pared 4 bases from V and 3 bases from J, leaving 7 bases between. This CDR3 is 13 amino acids long. CDR1 is MGHRA, CDR2 YSYEKL, per germline. The CDR3 sequence: CASSPDFYNEQFF. The DNA of the CDR3 is TGCGCCAGCAGCCCGGACTTCTACAATGAGCAGTTCTTC.

V usage is TRBV6-4 and J usage is TRBJ1-5, with 8 nucleotides matching TRBD1. Germline V lookup: CDR1 MRHNA, CDR2 SNTAGT. The CDR3 totals 17 residues. Unmatched junction bases numbered 9, after V lost 0 bases and J lost 5 bases. The CDR3 is CASSDSEWGQADQPQHF. In nucleotides, the CDR3 is TGTGCCAGCAGTGACTCTGAATGGGGACAGGCCGATCAGCCCCAGCATTTT.

CDR3: CASGTGQTYEQYF. CDR3 coding DNA: TGTGCCAGCGGGACCGGACAGACCTACGAGCAGTACTTC. V gene TRBV11-3 combines with J gene TRBJ2-5; possibly TRBD1 for D (6 bases). TRBJ2-7 explains the end of the DNA better; the J call may be wrong. The CDR3 runs 13 residues. In germline, CDR1 is SGHNT, CDR2 YENEEA.

The chain employs TRBV27 and TRBJ1-2; TRBD1 might be the D (5 bases). V was clipped by 5 bases and J by 8 bases, with 18 bases between them. The CDR3 has 14 amino acids. CDR1 is MNHEY, CDR2 SMNVEV, per germline (reference sequence). The CDR3 DNA sequence: TGTGCCAGCAGTCAGGGTATCGGGGTACAGGGCTACACCTTC. Translation: CASSQGIGVQGYTF.

V usage is TRBV28 and J usage is TRBJ2-5, with 13 bases matching TRBD2. The CDR3 totals 16 residues. Germline CDR1 is MDHEN and CDR2 is SYDVKM. With 5 bases clipped from V and 1 base from J, the junction kept 4 bases outside the gene matches. The CDR3 sequence is CASSERLAGGQETQYF. The DNA for the CDR3 is TGTGCCAGCAGTGAACGACTAGCGGGGGGCCAAGAGACCCAGTACTTC.

The chain joins TRBV18 to TRBJ1-2; TRBD1 might be the D (5 bases). The CDR3 covers 14 residues. Trimming pared 3 bases from V and 4 bases from J, leaving 12 bases between. The germline V gene encodes CDR1 KGHSH and CDR2 LQKENI. The CDR3 loop is CASSPSTDAYGYTF. Written as DNA, the CDR3 is TGTGCCAGCTCACCGTCGACAGACGCCTATGGCTACACCTTC.

A single count supports this clone. The chain combines TRBV7-2 with TRBJ2-5, with 12 bases fitting TRBD2. Per germline, CDR1 SGHTA and CDR2 FQGNSA. CDR3 length: 16 amino acids. J was trimmed by 5 bases and V by 4 bases; bases with no gene match: 8. The CDR3 protein is CASSSELAGGRETQYF. CDR3 bases: TGTGCCAGCAGCTCGGAGCTAGCGGGGGGGCGGGAGACCCAGTACTTC.

The genes are TRBV9 and TRBJ2-7; a possible D gene is TRBD2 (6 bases). V was cut by 0 bases and J by 1 base, with 14 bases left in between. The V gene's germline CDR1 is SGDLS and CDR2 YYNGEE. There are 16 residues in the CDR3. As DNA, the CDR3 is TGTGCCAGCAGCGTAGAGGCAGGGCGGGGTTCCTACGAGCAGTACTTC. Translation: CASSVEAGRGSYEQYF.

In its sample, this clone was seen once. V and J are TRBV28 and TRBJ1-2; TRBD1 matches at 9 bases. V lost 5 bases to trimming and J lost 2 bases; unmatched junction nucleotides: 3. Germline-derived CDR1 and CDR2 are MDHEN and SYDVKM. The CDR3 is made up of 14 amino acids. The CDR3, as DNA: TGTGCCAGCAGTCCCGGGACAGGGAACTATGGCTACACCTTC. Its translation: CASSPGTGNYGYTF.

This clone was recorded a few times. The chain uses TRBV5-4 and TRBJ1-1; D possibly corresponds to TRBD1 (6 bases). The V gene lost 2 bases and the J gene lost 3 bases, with 11 bases spanning the gap. The CDR3 loop spans 14 amino acids. The germline V gene encodes CDR1 SGHNT and CDR2 YYREEE (reference sequence). The CDR3 DNA follows: TGTGCCAGCAGCTTCTTAGCAGGGGACACTGAAGCTTTCTTT. It yields the protein CASSFLAGDTEAFF.

This chain links TRBV5-1 with TRBJ1-1; 10 bases are a match to TRBD1. With 7 bases clipped from V and 3 bases from J, the junction kept 3 bases outside the gene matches. There are 13 residues in the CDR3. Germline V lookup: CDR1 SGHRS, CDR2 YFSETQ. CDR3: CASRGQGDTEAFF. The DNA of the CDR3 is TGCGCCAGCCGCGGACAGGGGGACACTGAAGCTTTCTTT.

J is TRBJ2-5 and V is TRBV7-3; 9 bases map to TRBD2. From germline, CDR1 is SGHTA and CDR2 FQGTGA. V lost 6 bases to trimming and J lost 1 base; unmatched junction nucleotides: 6. The CDR3 extends over 15 amino acids. The CDR3 DNA follows: TGTGCCAGCAGTGAGCGGGGGGCGACCCAAGAGACCCAGTACTTC. Residues: CASSERGATQETQYF.

The chain combines TRBV10-3 with TRBJ2-5; D is unclear. Germline values: CDR1 ENHRY, CDR2 SYGVKD. CDR3 length equals 13 residues. V was trimmed by 3 bases and J by 3 bases, leaving 8 bases between them. DNA of the CDR3: TGTGCCATCAGTGAAGACTCGAAAGAGACCCAGTACTTC. This encodes CAISEDSKETQYF.

The chain combines TRBV4-3 with TRBJ1-1; the D gene is possibly TRBD1 (5 bases). With 5 bases removed from V and 0 bases from J, the gap between germline ends came to 13 bases. The CDR3 spans 15 residues. Germline V lookup: CDR1 LGHNA, CDR2 YSLEER. In DNA, the CDR3 is TGCGCCAGCAGCTCGGGACCCAATGTGAACACTGAAGCTTTCTTT. This translates into CASSSGPNVNTEAFF.

The J gene is TRBJ1-4, the V gene TRBV4-3; no reliable D call. Germline CDR1 and CDR2: LGHNA and YSLEER. The CDR3 totals 15 residues. Trimming cost V 1 base and J 8 bases, with 14 bases left between them. CDR3 sequence reads: CASSQASRGQEKLFF. The CDR3 DNA reads TGCGCCAGCAGCCAAGCCAGCCGGGGTCAAGAAAAACTGTTTTTT.

This clone was recorded once. The chain is built from TRBV19 and TRBJ1-5; D gene unclear. The V end was cut by 4 bases, the J end by 11 bases, with 18 bases between. Germline CDR1 is LNHDA and CDR2 is SQIVND (reference sequence). The CDR3 covers 14 residues. CDR3 in DNA: TGTGCCAGTAGTACCCGGCCCCCCCAGTGGACCCAGCATTTT. Its protein product is CASSTRPPQWTQHF.

To note about this clone: One junction end does not reproduce the germline sequence, and a read error may be involved. The V and J genes are TRBV2 and TRBJ2-1, with unresolved D. The CDR3 sequence is 10 residues long. Looked up from germline, CDR1 is SNHLY and CDR2 is FYNNEI. The CDR3: CASRDVSPLF. The CDR3 nucleotides are TGTGCCAGCAGGGACGTTTCCCCTCTCTTC.

The chain uses TRBV28 and TRBJ1-5, with D unresolved. The length of the CDR3 is 13 residues. V was pared by 9 bases and J by 4 bases, with 13 bases between. Germline CDR1 and CDR2: MDHEN and SYDVKM. CDR3 nucleotides: TGTGCCAGTACCAGGCCCCGAAATCAGCCCCAGCATTTT. Its protein product is CASTRPRNQPQHF.

This chain links TRBV5-1 with TRBJ1-5; D remains unclear. The CDR3 is made up of 13 amino acids. The germline V gene has CDR1 SGHRS and CDR2 YFSETQ. The V end lost 0 bases, the J end lost 6 bases, and 7 bases lay between the germline ends. DNA of the CDR3: TGCGCCAGCAGCTTGGGTGAAAGTCAGCCCCAGCATTTT. This codes for CASSLGESQPQHF.

The genes are TRBV9 and TRBJ1-6; perhaps TRBD1 as D (5 bases). Trimming cost V 5 bases and J 8 bases, with 17 bases left between them. The CDR3 has 15 residues. CDR1 and CDR2 from the germline V gene are SGDLS and YYNGEE. CDR3 sequence (DNA): TGTGCCAGCAGTGTGGGGGGAGACGTGGATTCACCCCTCCACTTT. This encodes CASSVGGDVDSPLHF.

J is TRBJ2-3 and V is TRBV4-1; D is uncertain. The CDR3 spans 12 residues. V was pared by 1 base and J by 4 bases, with 3 bases between. Looked up from germline, CDR1 is MGHRA and CDR2 is YSYEKL. The CDR3 loop reads CASSQVADTQYF. CDR3 bases: TGCGCCAGCAGCCAAGTCGCAGATACGCAGTATTTT.

The chain carries TRBV19 and TRBJ1-2; 9 bases map to TRBD1. The CDR3 spans 14 residues. Germline CDR1 reads LNHDA; CDR2 reads SQIVND (reference sequence). Trimming removed 5 bases from V and 0 bases from J; junction bases left unmatched: 1. CDR3 sequence: CASSGTGTNYGYTF. The CDR3 DNA follows: TGTGCCAGTAGTGGGACAGGGACTAACTATGGCTACACCTTC.

The DNA for the CDR3 is TGTGCCAGCAGCCGGACAGGGGGAGGGGAACTGTTTTTT. Protein product: CASSRTGGGELFF. The rearrangement links TRBV6-5 to TRBJ1-4; the match to TRBD1 covers 10 bases. Per germline, CDR1 MNHEY and CDR2 SVGAGI. The CDR3 sequence is 13 residues long. Trimming cost V 6 bases and J 12 bases; bases outside gene matches: 7.

This chain uses TRBV11-2 with TRBJ1-5, with 8 bases that match TRBD1. The CDR3 length is 15 residues. Germline V gene data show CDR1 as SGHAT and CDR2 as FQNNGV. Trimming removed 4 bases from V and 3 bases from J; junction bases left unmatched: 5. The CDR3 DNA reads TGTGCCAGCAGCTCCTCAGGGGGCTTCAATCAGCCCCAGCATTTT. This encodes CASSSSGGFNQPQHF.

The chain combines TRBV7-3 with TRBJ2-5; D may be TRBD1 (7 bases). This CDR3 contains 14 residues. V was shortened by 3 bases and J by 6 bases, with 14 bases between the two germline ends. Germline CDR1 SGHTA, CDR2 FQGTGA. The CDR3 DNA follows: TGTGCCAGCAGCTTTGGGGGGACAGCCCAGACCCAGTACTTC. Protein: CASSFGGTAQTQYF.

The chain links TRBV11-2 to TRBJ1-2; D possibly corresponds to TRBD1 (6 bases). V lost 4 bases and J lost 5, with 17 bases in between. This CDR3 contains 15 residues. The germline gives CDR1 SGHAT, CDR2 FQNNGV. This CDR3 reads CASSSGSGEGYGYTF. The DNA for the CDR3 is TGTGCCAGCAGCTCAGGGTCAGGGGAGGGGTATGGCTACACCTTC.

The chain has TRBV11-2 and TRBJ1-1, with D perhaps matching TRBD1 (5 bases). The CDR3 consists of 15 residues. V lost 8 bases and J lost 4, with 20 bases in between. Looked up from germline, CDR1 is SGHAT and CDR2 is FQNNGV. CDR3 bases: TGTGCCAGCTCAAACCCCAAGGGACTTATCACTGAAGCTTTCTTT. It is translated as CASSNPKGLITEAFF.

The chain has TRBV6-5 and TRBJ2-7, with no clear D. The CDR3 is made up of 14 amino acids. Trimming pared 6 bases from V and 5 bases from J, leaving 17 bases between. Germline CDR1 and CDR2: MNHEY and SVGAGI. DNA for the CDR3: TGTGCCAGCAGCCCTAGTCATGGTTCCAACGAGCAGTACTTC. Its protein product is CASSPSHGSNEQYF.

This chain links TRBV6-5 with TRBJ2-3; tentative D call: TRBD2 (6 bases). The CDR3 is made up of 13 amino acids. V was cut by 5 bases and J by 8 bases, with 14 bases left in between. From germline, CDR1 is MNHEY and CDR2 SVGAGI. The CDR3 spells CASSPAGAGTQYF. The CDR3 DNA reads as TGTGCCAGCAGTCCAGCGGGCGCGGGTACGCAGTATTTT.

This clone was counted once. The chain couples TRBV5-1 to TRBJ2-2; D may be TRBD1 or TRBD2 (5 bases each). CDR1 and CDR2 from the germline V gene are SGHRS and YFSETQ. V was trimmed by 6 bases and J by 6 bases, leaving 18 bases between them. This CDR3 spans 15 amino acids. As DNA, the CDR3 is TGCGCCAGCAACGAGAGAGAGGGGTTCTCCGGGGAGCTGTTTTTT. Protein product: CASNEREGFSGELFF.